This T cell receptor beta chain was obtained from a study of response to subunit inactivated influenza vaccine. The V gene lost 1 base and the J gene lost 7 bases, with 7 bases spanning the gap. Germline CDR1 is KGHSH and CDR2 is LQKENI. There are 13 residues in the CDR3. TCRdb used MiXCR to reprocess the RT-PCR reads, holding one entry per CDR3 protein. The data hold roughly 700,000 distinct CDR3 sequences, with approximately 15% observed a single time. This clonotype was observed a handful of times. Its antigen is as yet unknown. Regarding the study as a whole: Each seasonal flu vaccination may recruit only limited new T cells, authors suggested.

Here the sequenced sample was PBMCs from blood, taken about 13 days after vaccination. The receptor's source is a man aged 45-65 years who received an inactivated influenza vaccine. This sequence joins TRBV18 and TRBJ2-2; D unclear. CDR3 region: CASSPRTLGELFF. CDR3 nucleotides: TGTGCCAGCTCACCACGTACGCTCGGGGAGCTGTTTTTT.